This T cell receptor (beta chain) is drawn from a study of T cell responses to AZD1222 COVID-19 vaccine (TCRdb year 2021). A note on the overall study: AZD1222 recipients with second doses at about 4 weeks or about 12 weeks were pooled, because spike-specific TCR depth and breadth did not differ between schedules. TCR sequencing covered over 230 trial participants: around 210 given two doses of AZD1222 and 26 given two doses of MenACWY control vaccine. Trial participants were enrolled by age into subgroups of 18-55, 56-69 and 70-plus years, and roughly 160, 29 and 62 TCR-sequenced participants, respectively, were included in these subgroups.

In the paper's terms, the time point label means: baseline before first vaccination. Vaccinee samples came from UK trials COV001 and COV002, including a single-blind randomized controlled phase 2/3 trial of AZD1222 (ChAdOx1 nCoV-19) in healthy adults. Trial participant PBMC samples were collected at day 0 and day 28 after the second dose for TCRbeta chain sequencing. Worth noting for this clone: Its antigen has not been determined. No per-base quality is available; no much larger clone lies one base away.

Broader findings and caveats from the paper: Nearly half of unique spike-specific TCRs reportedly recognized epitopes outside regions mutated in the B.1.351 and B.1.1.7 variants. Vaccine-associated CD4 TCRs spanned the whole spike protein, with dominant responses in regions 160-218 and 743-854. Because no samples from the day 14 peak response were available, repertoires could be characterized only after the peak T cell response. After two AZD1222 doses, spike-specific TCR breadth and depth were significantly higher than at day 0 and than in MenACWY recipients. Conclusions about previously exposed vaccinees are limited, since just five to seven AZD1222 recipients were seropositive for SARS-CoV-2 at baseline. The 56-69-year group was small, and its depth increase did not reach significance, likely because of low power. Most participants were white British and females outnumbered males, and the authors suggested that clonal diversity may have been underestimated.

The germline V gene supplies CDR1 SGDLS and CDR2 YYNGEE. V is pared back by 3 bases and J by 2 bases, with 14 bases lying between the germline termini. The CDR3 contains 15 residues, cysteine and phenylalanine counted. Only the CDR3 portion is preserved as DNA: 45 bases, with reading frame beginning at the first base. The CDR3 regions of human TCRbeta chains were analyzed by immunosequencing. The original pipeline was this. Repertoire TCRs were checked for matches against a reference library of SARS-CoV-2-specific TCRs that had been generated using the MIRA antigen-specificity platform. Breadth was defined as the fraction of unique TCRs that were SARS-CoV-2-associated, and depth was defined as the fraction of total T cells that were SARS-CoV-2-associated. Using the MIRA data, each spike-specific TCR was assigned both to the spike region to which the TCR was reactive and to a CD4 or CD8 class. Log10-transformed breadth and depth values were compared by one-way ANOVA with Sidak's multiple comparisons tests. Entries here come from immuneACCESS through TCRdb and include only in-frame sequences with V and J called. Some clones fail to appear in such tables; in the studies checked, an unresolved V gene covers under half of the shortfall, and the cause of the remainder is unknown. V and J calls and clone size come straight from that table; D and trimming were deduced from the DNA. The sample has approximately 190,000 clones on record, roughly 88% of them singletons. Jointly, the top ten make up 0.99% of the sample.

The source is an adult in good health. Sequenced here: peripheral blood, sampled on day 0 of AZD1222 vaccination. The chain is encoded by TRBV9 joined to TRBJ1-2; TRBD1 is perhaps the D gene, given 5 matching bases. The encoded CDR3 is CASSEEGGANYGYTF. The bases read TGTGCCAGCAGCGAGGAGGGCGGGGCAAACTATGGCTACACCTTC.